Reported below is one T cell receptor (beta chain). Germline CDR1 SGHVS, CDR2 FNYEAQ. The V end lost 5 bases, the J end lost 1 base, and 11 bases lay between the germline ends. The CDR3 is made up of 14 amino acids. Authors' analysis steps: It was from reference gene primer amplification that nucleated cell counts were estimated. Measured with immunoSEQ multiplex PCR; TCRdb has only the in-frame clones, and not every one. V and J calls and clone size are as listed in that table; D and trimming were resolved from the DNA. Of approximately 82,000 clones in the sample, 82% are singletons; the top ten hold 35% to 40%. This record belongs to a study of blood T cell repertoires in COVID-19. Overall study: There were acute and convalescent COVID-19 samples, and they came from the United States, Italy and Spain. Sources were T cells, B-cell-depleted T cells, or PBMCs; the material itself was cDNA or gDNA.

V usage is TRBV7-6 and J usage is TRBJ1-1, with D unresolved. The receptor was derived from a woman aged 70-85 years with acute or convalescent COVID-19. The sample consisted of peripheral blood. The CDR3: CASSANRGNTEAFF. As DNA, the CDR3 is TGTGCCAGCAGCGCCAACCGGGGGAACACTGAAGCTTTCTTT.